Reported below is one TCR beta chain. This CDR3 has 16 residues. With 2 bases clipped from V and 5 bases from J, the junction kept 9 bases outside the gene matches. The germline V gene encodes CDR1 SGHDT and CDR2 YYEEEE. This record comes from a study of T-cell reconstitution after alpha-beta-depleted transplantation in children. Unique molecular identifiers were incorporated when the TCRbeta library was constructed. TCRdb re-analysed the PCR reads in MiXCR, keeping a single row per CDR3 protein. The sample yields 450,000 to 600,000 distinct CDR3 sequences, 15% to 20% seen once. This chain joins TRBV5-6 and TRBJ2-5; TRBD2 matches at 10 bases. The sequence came from a human donor who donated a stem cell graft to a child with acute lymphoblastic leukemia. The sample was PBMCs from the stem cell graft donor, taken from the stem cell graft. For the CDR3, the DNA is TGTGCCAGCAGCTTCCTAAGCGGGAGGGCGATGGAGACCCAGTACTTC. Translated: CASSFLSGRAMETQYF. Looking up the rest from reference TRBV5-6 and TRBJ2-5 gives the full variable domain: DAGVTQSPTHLIKTRGQQVTLRCSPKSGHDTVSWYQQALGQGPQFIFQYYEEEERQRGNFPDRFSGHQFPNYSSELNVNALLLGDSALYLCASSFLSGRAMETQYFGPGTRLLVL.